This T cell receptor beta chain was found in a study of shared clonotypes between healthy human individuals. As for the study in general: Participating donors consisted of two women and a few men aged 18 to 49.

Naive CD8 cells comprised CD45RO-negative, CCR7-positively selected cells, excluding terminally differentiated effector memory CD45RA+ cells. On this clone: Its matching antigen is unknown.

Method: immunoSEQ multiplex PCR; TCRdb's copy keeps in-frame clones and lacks some. The repertoire consists of under 600,000 clones, with nearly 98% occurring once and the leading ten covering approximately 0.3%. Study-wide findings and caveats: The study sampled only blood, and tissue repertoires likely differ. How much donors shared clonotypes was expected to be affected by sequencing depth.

CDR3 length: 14 residues. CDR1 MGHDK and CDR2 SYGVNS come from the germline V gene. Trimming removed 3 bases from V and 4 bases from J, with 9 bases in between. The sequencing sample was made of naive CD8+ T cells sorted from blood. The sequence derives from a man aged 25-40 years in good health. This sequence joins TRBV25-1 and TRBJ1-4, with D unclear. Written as DNA, the CDR3 is TGTGCCAGCAGTGAGCTGGCGGATAATGAAAAACTGTTTTTT. Its translation is CASSELADNEKLFF. Combining the CDR3 with reference TRBV25-1 and TRBJ1-4 gives the whole variable domain EADIYQTPRYLVIGTGKKITLECSQTMGHDKMYWYQQDPGMELHLIHYSYGVNSTEKGDLSSESTVSRIRTEHFPLTLESARPSHTSQYLCASSELADNEKLFFGSGTQLSVL.